This TCR beta chain was observed in a study of monozygotic twins with inflammatory bowel disease. Per germline, CDR1 SGHRS and CDR2 YFSETQ. CDR3 length equals 13 residues. The study's findings and limits: Patient-specific immunosuppressive treatments may have made repertoires more variable. Healthy co-twins, by inverse Simpson, had higher TCRbeta diversity than their siblings with IBD.

A remark on this clonotype: Antigen: not known.

TCRdb reprocessed the 5' RACE reads, keeping one entry per CDR3 protein, no DNA. The sample has around 190,000 distinct CDR3 sequences, and its top ten clones hold 1.5% to 2%. The sequence came from a human donor with ulcerative colitis or Crohn's disease, or a healthy co-twin of an affected twin (not recorded which). The sequenced material came from blood. The V call is TRBV5-1, the J call TRBJ2-1; TCRdb picks TRBD1, but there is no DNA to check that call. The CDR3 region is CASSILQDNEQFF.